The 19 T cell receptor beta chains reported below all come from one sample, sequenced in a study of blood T cell repertoires in COVID-19. Assay used: immunoSEQ multiplex PCR; TCRdb lists only in-frame clones, some missing. The data contain fewer than 200,000 clones, under 85% of them singletons. Sequences were obtained from peripheral blood. The receptor set was obtained from a woman of 80 years or more with acute or convalescent COVID-19.

The chain joins TRBV29-1 to TRBJ1-1; D gene unclear. Deletions cut 5 bases from V and 3 bases from J, with 13 bases between. The CDR3 consists of 13 residues. CDR1 and CDR2 (germline): SQVTM, ANQGSEA. The CDR3 spells CSVRENRDTEAFF. In nucleotides, the CDR3 is TGCAGCGTTAGGGAGAATCGGGACACTGAAGCTTTCTTT.

V is TRBV6-5 and J is TRBJ1-4; maybe TRBD1 (6 bases). The CDR3 is made up of 14 amino acids. Trimming removed 6 bases at V and 0 bases at J, with 8 bases between. Germline V lookup: CDR1 MNHEY, CDR2 SVGAGI. CDR3 protein: CASRNRATNEKLFF. Here the CDR3 DNA reads TGTGCCAGCAGAAACAGGGCAACTAATGAAAAACTGTTTTTT.

The chain uses TRBV5-1 and TRBJ1-1; D unclear. Germline values: CDR1 SGHRS, CDR2 YFSETQ. Trimming pared 6 bases from V and 5 bases from J, leaving 14 bases between. The length of the CDR3 is 13 residues. CDR3 in amino acids: CASNDQIGTEAFF. CDR3 DNA sequence: TGCGCCAGCAACGACCAGATCGGGACTGAAGCTTTCTTT.

The V gene is TRBV6-5, the J gene TRBJ2-7; TRBD1 matches at 7 bases. With 11 bases clipped from V and 3 bases from J, the junction kept 10 bases outside the gene matches. The CDR3 loop spans 13 amino acids. Germline V gene lookup returns CDR1 MNHEY and CDR2 SVGAGI. CDR3 bases: TGTGCCCTGCTCCTGACAGGGTGCTACGAGCAGTACTTC. Translating it yields CALLLTGCYEQYF.

The chain recombines TRBV5-5 with TRBJ2-7, with D possibly TRBD1 on 6 matching bases. Trimming removed 4 bases from V and 4 bases from J, with 9 bases in between. Germline V gives CDR1 SGHKS, CDR2 YYEKEE (reference sequence). This CDR3 is 12 amino acids long. CDR3 DNA: TGTGCCAGCAGCCAGGGGATTTACGAGCAGTACTTC. Translation gives CASSQGIYEQYF.

The chain carries TRBV12-3 or TRBV12-4 and TRBJ1-6; 10 positions match TRBD1. The junction had 0 bases not matched to a gene; V was cut back by 6 bases and J by 7 bases. This CDR3 has 13 residues. The CDR3 DNA follows: TGTGCCAGCAGGGGACAGGGGAATTCACCCCTCCACTTT. Encoded protein: CASRGQGNSPLHF.

This clone was recorded a few times. The CDR3 loop is CAIGTGEETQYF. The CDR3, as DNA: TGTGCCATCGGGACAGGGGAAGAGACCCAGTACTTC. The chain employs TRBV10-3 and TRBJ2-5, with 10 bases matching TRBD1. CDR1 is ENHRY and CDR2 is SYGVKD in the germline V gene. V lost 8 bases to trimming and J lost 3 bases; unmatched junction nucleotides: 0. This CDR3 is 12 amino acids long.

This CDR3 reads CASSLDSLTYNEQFF. In nucleotides, the CDR3 is TGTGCCAGCAGCCTGGACTCCCTAACCTACAATGAGCAGTTCTTC. The chain links TRBV14 to TRBJ2-1, with D maybe TRBD2 (5 bases). Germline CDR1 is SGHDN and CDR2 is FVKESK. The length of the CDR3 is 15 residues. V was clipped by 4 bases and J by 2 bases, with 12 bases between them.

This clone has only a few counts. The genes are TRBV19 and TRBJ1-6, with 8 bases lining up with TRBD1. Germline V gives CDR1 LNHDA, CDR2 SQIVND (reference sequence). The CDR3 sequence is 14 residues long. Trimming cost V 8 bases and J 7 bases; bases outside gene matches: 7. CDR3 protein: CASQRTGKNSPLHF. DNA of the CDR3: TGTGCCAGTCAAAGGACAGGGAAGAATTCACCCCTCCACTTT.

This clone has only one observation. The V gene is TRBV13, the J gene TRBJ2-2, with TRBD2 matching 11 bases. The CDR3 has 16 amino acids. J was trimmed by 6 bases and V by 3 bases; bases with no gene match: 6. The germline V gene encodes CDR1 PRHDT and CDR2 FYEKMQ (reference sequence). This CDR3 reads CASSLILAGGPGELFF. Written as DNA, the CDR3 is TGTGCCAGCAGCTTGATTCTAGCGGGAGGCCCCGGGGAGCTGTTTTTT.

This chain connects TRBV29-1 to TRBJ1-2; 8 positions agree with TRBD1. Germline trimming cut 6 bases from V and 2 bases from J; bases unmatched to any gene: 5. Germline V gene data show CDR1 as SQVTM and CDR2 as ANQGSEA. The CDR3 loop spans 13 amino acids. The CDR3 DNA follows: TGCAGCGTACAACAGGGGGAGAACTATGGCTACACCTTC. Translation: CSVQQGENYGYTF.

The V call is TRBV6-1, the J call TRBJ1-5, with D possibly being TRBD1 (5 bases). Germline V gives CDR1 MNHNS, CDR2 SASEGT. This CDR3 has 13 amino acids. The V gene lost 1 base and the J gene lost 6 bases, with 7 bases spanning the gap. For the CDR3, the DNA is TGTGCCAGCAGTGAAGGGAGGGGTCAGCCCCAGCATTTT. Protein: CASSEGRGQPQHF.

Of note for this clone: This sample includes further DNA sequences coding for the same CDR3. The J gene is TRBJ2-1, the V gene TRBV24-1, with D tentatively TRBD2 (6 bases). This CDR3 comprises 13 residues. Germline V CDR1 and CDR2: KGHDR, SFDVKD. Trimming removed 2 bases at V and 8 bases at J, with 9 bases between. The CDR3 region has the DNA TGTGCCACCAGTGATTCGGGACTTGATGAGCAGTTCTTC. Its translation: CATSDSGLDEQFF.

The genes are TRBV5-1 and TRBJ1-3; the D gene is possibly TRBD1 (6 bases). Trimming shortened V by 2 bases and J by 2 bases, and 11 bases separated the two germline ends. The CDR3 has 15 residues. Germline V gene sequence: CDR1 SGHRS, CDR2 YFSETQ. The CDR3 loop reads CASSLTGITGNTIYF. The CDR3 DNA sequence: TGCGCCAGCAGCTTAACAGGGATTACTGGAAACACCATATATTTT.

The gene calls are TRBV19 and TRBJ1-1; 12 bases line up with TRBD1. The CDR3 has 17 residues. CDR1 and CDR2 (germline): LNHDA, SQIVND (reference sequence). With 1 base clipped from V and 3 bases from J, the junction kept 6 bases outside the gene matches. CDR3 sequence (DNA): TGTGCCAGTAGTATAGTAGGGACAGGGGGCCGGGACACTGAAGCTTTCTTT. Translation: CASSIVGTGGRDTEAFF.

This clone was detected once. The CDR3 loop is CASGGRGFNEQFF. CDR3 sequence (DNA): TGTGCCAGCGGCGGCAGGGGATTCAATGAGCAGTTCTTC. The chain combines TRBV27 with TRBJ2-1, with a tentative D call TRBD1 (6 bases). V was trimmed by 8 bases and J by 6 bases, leaving 14 bases between them. Germline CDR1 MNHEY, CDR2 SMNVEV (reference sequence). The CDR3 runs 13 residues.

The J gene is TRBJ2-1, the V gene TRBV9; 11 bases fit TRBD2. With V trimmed by 0 bases and J by 3 bases, 11 bases remained unmatched. Germline-derived CDR1 and CDR2 are SGDLS and YYNGEE. The CDR3 loop spans 19 amino acids. The DNA for the CDR3 is TGTGCCAGCAGCGTAGCCTTACCGAGCGGGACTAGCGGCTACAATGAGCAGTTCTTC. The encoded protein is CASSVALPSGTSGYNEQFF.

The chain uses TRBV3-1 (or the pseudogene TRBV3-2) and TRBJ1-4, with 7 positions matching TRBD1. This CDR3 region has 15 residues. J was trimmed by 7 bases and V by 5 bases; bases with no gene match: 10. Germline V gives CDR1 LGHDT, CDR2 YNNKEL (reference sequence). In DNA form, the CDR3 reads TGTGCCAGCAGCTCCAGACAGGGCGGTTGTGAAAAACTGTTTTTT. It encodes CASSSRQGGCEKLFF.

This chain joins TRBV7-2 and TRBJ2-5, with 8 nucleotides matching TRBD2. The CDR3 totals 14 residues. Germline V lookup: CDR1 SGHTA, CDR2 FQGNSA. V gave up 3 bases and J gave up 5 bases; unmatched junction bases: 5. In DNA, the CDR3 is TGTGCCAGCAGCTTTCATAGCGGGGTTGAGACCCAGTACTTC. As protein: CASSFHSGVETQYF.